The T cell receptor beta chain described here comes from a study of Graves' ophthalmopathy and Graves' hyperthyroidism. Study-level information: Before any treatment was given, at initial diagnosis, peripheral blood was collected.

A note on this clonotype: The antigen is undetermined. A much larger clone lies a single base off, so this may be a read error.

Exclusion applied to patients with other autoimmune diseases, uncontrolled infections, pregnancy or lactation. Orbital computed tomography, together with clinical symptoms, serum thyroxine, TRAb and thyroid ultrasound, was used for diagnosis. The CDR3 spans 14 residues. Overall study findings and caveats: Progression of ophthalmopathy was predicted by the model with approximately 71% sensitivity and around 77% specificity.

As the template, RNA transcripts were used to amplify TCR beta CDR3 regions. First-round RT-PCR with HTBI primers preceded a second-round multiplex PCR. TCRdb called the multiplex PCR reads again in MiXCR, with one record for every CDR3 protein. This table has approximately 700,000 distinct CDR3 sequences, about two fifths appearing once. The V and J genes are TRBV12-1 and TRBJ2-2. TRBV12-1 is a known pseudogene. Sequences were obtained from peripheral blood. The clonotype was recovered from an adult man with Graves' ophthalmopathy. For the CDR3, the DNA is TGTGCCAGCAGCTTTGTTGGGGTAACCGGGGAGCTGTTTTTT. Amino acids: CASSFVGVTGELFF.